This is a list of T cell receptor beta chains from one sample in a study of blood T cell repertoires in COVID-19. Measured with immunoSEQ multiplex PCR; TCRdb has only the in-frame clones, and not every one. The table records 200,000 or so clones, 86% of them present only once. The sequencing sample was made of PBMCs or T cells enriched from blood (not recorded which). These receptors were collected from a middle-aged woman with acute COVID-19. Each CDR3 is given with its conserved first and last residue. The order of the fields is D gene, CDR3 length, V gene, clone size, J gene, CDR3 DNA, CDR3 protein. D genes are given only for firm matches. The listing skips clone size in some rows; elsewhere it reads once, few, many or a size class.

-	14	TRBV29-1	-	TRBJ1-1	TGCAGCGTTGAAATCGACCCAGGGAATACTGAAGCTTTCTTT	CSVEIDPGNTEAFF
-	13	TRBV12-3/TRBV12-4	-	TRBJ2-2	TGTGCCAGCAGTGACACTAACACCGGGGAGCTGTTTTTT	CASSDTNTGELFF
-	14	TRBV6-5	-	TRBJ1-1	TGTGCCAGCAGTTACTCGGGGAGAAACACTGAAGCTTTCTTT	CASSYSGRNTEAFF
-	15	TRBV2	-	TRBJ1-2	TGTGCCAGCAGTCCTTCCCAACTCCCGGGCTATGGCTACACCTTC	CASSPSQLPGYGYTF
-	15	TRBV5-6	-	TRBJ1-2	TGTGCCAGCAGCCCCAGGGCCCGGATTAAGGGTGGCTACACCTTC	CASSPRARIKGGYTF
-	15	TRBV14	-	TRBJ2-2	TGTGCCAGCAGCCAAGTTGTAGCAAGGACCGGGGAGCTGTTTTTT	CASSQVVARTGELFF
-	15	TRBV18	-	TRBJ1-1	TGTGCCAGCTCACCATTCGATCAGATGAACACTGAAGCTTTCTTT	CASSPFDQMNTEAFF
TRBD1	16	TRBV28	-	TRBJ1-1	TGTGCCAGCAGTACCCCCCGACAGGGACTGCTCACTGAAGCTTTCTTT	CASSTPRQGLLTEAFF
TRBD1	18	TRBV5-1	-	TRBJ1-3	TGCGCCAGCAGCTTGTTTGGGGGACAGGGGCAGTCTGGAAACACCATATATTTT	CASSLFGGQGQSGNTIYF
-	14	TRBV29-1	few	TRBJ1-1	TGCAGCGTTGACTCTGACAGCAGGAACACTGAAGCTTTCTTT	CSVDSDSRNTEAFF
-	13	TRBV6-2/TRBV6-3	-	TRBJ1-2	TGTGCCAGCAGCTTCGGACAAAGCTATGGCTACACCTTC	CASSFGQSYGYTF
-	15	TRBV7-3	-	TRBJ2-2	TGTGCCAGCAGCTTAAGTCCGGGTGGCACCGGGGAGCTGTTTTTT	CASSLSPGGTGELFF
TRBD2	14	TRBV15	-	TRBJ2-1	TGTGCCACCAGCAGAGCGATAGCGGGGGATGAGCAGTTCTTC	CATSRAIAGDEQFF
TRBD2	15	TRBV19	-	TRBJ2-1	TGTGCCAGTAGTATAGTGGCGGGGGGCCCCACCAAGCAGTTCTTC	CASSIVAGGPTKQFF
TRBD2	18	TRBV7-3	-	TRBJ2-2	TGTGCCAGCAGCTTAACCCCCACGGGACTAGGGAACACCGGGGAGCTGTTTTTT	CASSLTPTGLGNTGELFF
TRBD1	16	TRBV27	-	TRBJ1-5	TGTGCCAGCAGTCCAAGACAGGGGAAATGGAATCAGCCCCAGCATTTT	CASSPRQGKWNQPQHF
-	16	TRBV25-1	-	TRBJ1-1	TGTGCCAGCGGTACAGGGAGTCCCTTAAAGAACACTGAAGCTTTCTTT	CASGTGSPLKNTEAFF
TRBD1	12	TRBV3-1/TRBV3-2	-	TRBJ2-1	TGTGCCAGCACCCTAGGACAGGGTGAGCAGTTCTTC	CASTLGQGEQFF
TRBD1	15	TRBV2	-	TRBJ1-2	TGTGCCAGCAGTTCGCTCTGGACAGGTGACTATGGCTACACCTTC	CASSSLWTGDYGYTF
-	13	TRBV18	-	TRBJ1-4	TGTGCCAGCTCACGACAGGTCAACGAAAAACTGTTTTTT	CASSRQVNEKLFF
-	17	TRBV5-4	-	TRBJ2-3	TGTGCCAGCAGCCCAACCGGGACACATAGTAGCACAGATACGCAGTATTTT	CASSPTGTHSSTDTQYF
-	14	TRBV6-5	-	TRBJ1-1	TGTGCCAGCACCCCGCGGGCACCGAACACTGAAGCTTTCTTT	CASTPRAPNTEAFF
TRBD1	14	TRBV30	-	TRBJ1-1	TGTGCCTGGATTGTCACAGGGGGCCGCACTGAAGCTTTCTTT	CAWIVTGGRTEAFF
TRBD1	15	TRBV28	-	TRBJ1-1	TGTGCCAGCAGTGGGAAACAGGGGGCATTCACTGAAGCTTTCTTT	CASSGKQGAFTEAFF
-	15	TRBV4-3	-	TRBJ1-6	TGCGCCAGCAGCCAAGAGCAGGGGCGCAATTCACCCCTCCACTTT	CASSQEQGRNSPLHF
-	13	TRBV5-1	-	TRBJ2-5	TGCGCCAGCGCTCGGGGGGCCGAGGAGACCCAGTACTTC	CASARGAEETQYF
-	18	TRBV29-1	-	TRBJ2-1	TGCAGCGTTGAACCTCGTTCCGGAGGGTCCATTTACTACAATGAGCAGTTCTTC	CSVEPRSGGSIYYNEQFF
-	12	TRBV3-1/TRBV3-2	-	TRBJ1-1	TGTGCCAGCCGAACCGAGGGGGCTGAAGCTTTCTTT	CASRTEGAEAFF
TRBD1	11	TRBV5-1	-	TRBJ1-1	TGCGCCAGCAGCCCCGGGACAGAGACTTTCTTT	CASSPGTETFF
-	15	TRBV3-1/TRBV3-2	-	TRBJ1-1	TGTGCCAGCAGCCAAGAGCCGGGATGGAACACTGAAGCTTTCTTT	CASSQEPGWNTEAFF